The 26 T cell receptor beta chains below all came from one sample that was sequenced in a study of cytomegalovirus exposure and HLA in healthy donors. Measured with immunoSEQ multiplex PCR; TCRdb has only the in-frame clones, and not every one. The sample lists hundreds of thousands of clones, around 78% occurring once. Sequenced input: PBMCs. Source of these receptors: a woman between 18 and 29 years old in good health and CMV-seronegative.

The V and J genes are TRBV7-2 and TRBJ1-2, with a possible D match to TRBD1 (5 bases). The CDR3 length is 12 residues. Germline V gives CDR1 SGHTA, CDR2 FQGNSA. Deletions cut 5 bases from V and 13 bases from J, with 17 bases between. For the CDR3, the DNA is TGTGCCAGCAGCCGGGACGATTCTCGCTCCACCTTC. It translates to CASSRDDSRSTF.

The rearrangement links TRBV10-3 to TRBJ2-3, with TRBD2 matching over 7 bases. This CDR3 is built from 15 residues. V was pared by 10 bases and J by 3 bases, with 13 bases of the junction left unmatched. Germline-derived CDR1 and CDR2 are ENHRY and SYGVKD. This chain's CDR3 is CATLPGGSSTDTQYF. The CDR3 nucleotides read TGTGCCACCCTTCCCGGCGGGAGTTCGACAGATACGCAGTATTTT.

This chain links TRBV6-1 with TRBJ1-2, with D tentatively TRBD1 (5 bases). The V and J ends lost 2 bases and 2 bases respectively, with 9 bases between them. The CDR3 spans 14 residues. Germline V gene sequence: CDR1 MNHNS, CDR2 SASEGT. The CDR3 DNA sequence: TGTGCCAGCAGTGAACGACGGGGGAACTATGGCTACACCTTC. As protein: CASSERRGNYGYTF.

The CDR3 loop reads CASSLGFGTGGSGELFF. In DNA form, the CDR3 reads TGTGCCAGCAGCTTAGGCTTCGGGACAGGGGGTTCCGGGGAGCTGTTTTTT. The V gene is TRBV7-9, the J gene TRBJ2-2, with TRBD1 matching over 11 bases. V trimming: 1 base; J trimming: 6 bases; junction bases outside the gene matches: 7. CDR3 length: 17 amino acids. Looked up from germline, CDR1 is SEHNR and CDR2 is FQNEAQ (reference sequence).

CDR3 DNA: TGCGCCAGCAGCTCCGGACAGGGAGGTTACCTCAACACTGAAGCTTTCTTT. Protein: CASSSGQGGYLNTEAFF. The chain is built from TRBV5-1 and TRBJ1-1; TRBD1 agrees at 8 bases. The CDR3 loop spans 17 amino acids. J was trimmed by 2 bases and V by 3 bases; bases with no gene match: 12. From germline, CDR1 is SGHRS and CDR2 YFSETQ.

The chain is built from TRBV2 and TRBJ2-6; TRBD1 matches at 7 bases. CDR1 and CDR2 from the germline V gene are SNHLY and FYNNEI. This CDR3 region has 16 residues. V shed 6 bases, J shed 4 bases, and the junction held 9 bases outside the gene matches. The CDR3 bases are TGTGCCAGCAGAGCAGACAGGGCGGCAGGGGCCAACGTCCTGACTTTC. Translation: CASRADRAAGANVLTF.

The chain uses TRBV18 and TRBJ1-2, with 7 nucleotides matching TRBD1. J was trimmed by 6 bases and V by 1 base; bases with no gene match: 2. The CDR3 covers 13 residues. CDR1 and CDR2 (germline): KGHSH, LQKENI. CDR3 loop: CASSPRGTDGYTF. The CDR3 DNA follows: TGTGCCAGCTCACCACGCGGGACAGATGGCTACACCTTC.

The V gene is TRBV5-1, the J gene TRBJ1-5; the match to TRBD1 covers 7 bases. The ends lost 8 bases at V and 7 bases at J; junction bases unmatched: 9. CDR1 is SGHRS and CDR2 is YFSETQ in the germline V gene. The CDR3 contains 13 residues. DNA of the CDR3: TGCGCCAGAGGGGACACAGGGGCCCAGCCCCAGCATTTT. As protein: CARGDTGAQPQHF.

The chain links TRBV11-2 to TRBJ2-1; weak D call: TRBD2 (6 bases). The CDR3 is 19 residues long. Germline CDR1 and CDR2: SGHAT and FQNNGV. V was trimmed by 1 base and J by 0 bases, leaving 19 bases between them. CDR3 residues: CASSLVGGYRLSSYNEQFF. The CDR3 nucleotides read TGTGCCAGCAGCTTAGTCGGGGGTTACAGGTTAAGCTCCTACAATGAGCAGTTCTTC.

The genes are TRBV5-1 and TRBJ2-5; the D gene is possibly TRBD1 (6 bases). From germline, CDR1 is SGHRS and CDR2 YFSETQ. The length of the CDR3 is 16 residues. V shed 4 bases and J shed 5 bases, with 21 bases lying between them. The CDR3 sequence: CASSAEIQGSRETQYF. The CDR3, as DNA: TGCGCCAGCAGCGCAGAAATACAGGGATCCCGGGAGACCCAGTACTTC.

This chain joins TRBV5-4 and TRBJ1-2, with a weak D call TRBD1 (6 bases). The V and J ends lost 5 bases and 3 bases respectively, with 14 bases between them. This CDR3 contains 14 residues. The germline gives CDR1 SGHNT, CDR2 YYREEE (reference sequence). The chain's CDR3 is CASRPDRTYYGYTF. DNA of the CDR3: TGTGCCAGCAGACCCGACAGGACTTACTATGGCTACACCTTC.

This chain connects TRBV14 to TRBJ1-4, with D perhaps matching TRBD1 (6 bases). CDR3 length equals 17 residues. Germline CDR1 is SGHDN and CDR2 is FVKESK. The ends were cut back, 4 bases at V and 6 bases at J, with 21 bases in the middle. The CDR3 region is CASSLQGRLGRDEKLFF. The CDR3 DNA reads TGTGCCAGCAGCCTGCAGGGGCGCCTTGGACGGGATGAAAAACTGTTTTTT.

The chain uses TRBV5-6 and TRBJ2-1, with unresolved D. The V end lost 4 bases, the J end lost 10 bases, and 12 bases lay between the germline ends. Germline assignment: CDR1 SGHDT and CDR2 YYEEEE. The CDR3 is made up of 12 amino acids. CDR3 DNA: TGTGCCAGCAGCGGCCGGGCGTGGGAGCAGTTCTTC. Amino acid sequence: CASSGRAWEQFF.

J is TRBJ1-2 and V is TRBV25-1, with 7 bases that match TRBD1. Trimming at V came to 4 bases and at J to 8 bases, leaving 19 bases not matched to a gene. Germline assignment: CDR1 MGHDK and CDR2 SYGVNS. This CDR3 spans 17 amino acids. CDR3 protein: CASSGRLLSGGAEGYTF. CDR3 coding DNA: TGTGCCAGCAGTGGGAGGCTTTTATCAGGGGGTGCCGAGGGCTACACCTTC.

The chain uses TRBV7-6 and TRBJ1-1; maybe TRBD1 (5 bases). The CDR3 is 15 residues long. Trimming pared 4 bases from V and 0 bases from J, leaving 12 bases between. Germline-derived CDR1 and CDR2 are SGHVS and FNYEAQ. The CDR3 nucleotides read TGTGCCAGCAGCTCATCGACAGCCTTGAACACTGAAGCTTTCTTT. It specifies CASSSSTALNTEAFF. Full variable domain (rest looked up from reference TRBV7-6 and TRBJ1-1): GAGVSQSPRYKVTKRGQDVALRCDPISGHVSLYWYRQALGQGPEFLTYFNYEAQQDKSGLPNDRFSAERPEGSISTLTIQRTEQRDSAMYRCASSSSTALNTEAFFGQGTRLTVV.

CDR3 sequence: CASKGRVFNQPQHF. The CDR3 nucleotides are TGTGCCAGCAAGGGTCGGGTATTCAATCAGCCCCAGCATTTT. The chain employs TRBV2 and TRBJ1-5, with D hard to call. CDR1 is SNHLY, CDR2 FYNNEI, per germline. CDR3 length: 14 amino acids. Trimming left V 7 bases short and J 3 bases short, with 13 bases between.

With respect to this clone: The identical CDR3 is also encoded by other nucleotide sequences in the sample. This chain uses TRBV2 with TRBJ1-2; TRBD1 might be the D (6 bases). CDR3 length equals 12 residues. Germline CDR1 is SNHLY and CDR2 is FYNNEI. Trimming cost V 8 bases and J 1 base, with 8 bases left between them. In DNA, the CDR3 is TGTGCCAGCTCAGGGGTTAACTATGGCTACACCTTC. Its translation is CASSGVNYGYTF.

The rearrangement links TRBV5-1 to TRBJ1-6, with 7 bases that match TRBD1. Germline trimming cut 0 bases from V and 7 bases from J; bases unmatched to any gene: 4. CDR1 is SGHRS, CDR2 YFSETQ, per germline. This CDR3 has 15 amino acids. The CDR3 loop reads CASSLDTGANSPLHF. The CDR3 nucleotides are TGCGCCAGCAGCTTGGATACAGGGGCCAATTCACCCCTCCACTTT.

As concerns this clone: The sample carries other DNA sequences with the same CDR3. This chain connects TRBV9 to TRBJ2-2; D may be TRBD2 (6 bases). The germline V gene has CDR1 SGDLS and CDR2 YYNGEE. CDR3 length equals 15 residues. The ends were cut back, 2 bases at V and 0 bases at J, with 8 bases in the middle. This CDR3 reads CASSVGGTNTGELFF. CDR3 DNA: TGTGCCAGCAGCGTCGGAGGGACGAACACCGGGGAGCTGTTTTTT. Complete variable domain (other parts from reference TRBV9 and TRBJ2-2): DSGVTQTPKHLITATGQRVTLRCSPRSGDLSVYWYQQSLDQGLQFLIQYYNGEERAKGNILERFSAQQFPDLHSELNLSSLELGDSALYFCASSVGGTNTGELFFGEGSRLTVL.

The chain has TRBV5-1 and TRBJ2-7; 12 bases line up with TRBD1. CDR3 size: 15 residues. V dropped 4 bases and J dropped 5; count of bases not matched to a gene: 7. Germline V CDR1 and CDR2: SGHRS, YFSETQ. CDR3 nucleotides: TGCGCCAGCAGCCGACAGGGGACAGGGGGCCACGAGCAGTACTTC. It encodes CASSRQGTGGHEQYF.

The genes are TRBV5-4 and TRBJ2-3, with D perhaps assigned TRBD1 or TRBD2 (6 bases each). V was clipped by 4 bases and J by 1 base, with 10 bases between them. Germline CDR1 is SGHNT and CDR2 is YYREEE (reference sequence). The CDR3 is 14 residues long. The CDR3 is CASSPGGRTDTQYF. DNA of the CDR3: TGTGCCAGCAGCCCCGGGGGCCGCACAGATACGCAGTATTTT.

This clone was found a few times. V is TRBV19 and J is TRBJ2-7; D ambiguous. The V end was cut by 5 bases, the J end by 3 bases, with 5 bases between. This CDR3 spans 11 amino acids. The germline V gene has CDR1 LNHDA and CDR2 SQIVND (reference sequence). The CDR3 protein is CASSGLYEQYF. The CDR3 nucleotides read TGTGCCAGTAGTGGCCTCTACGAGCAGTACTTC.

The table lists this clone with a count of one. This chain's CDR3 is CASSGNRGTGELFF. In DNA form, the CDR3 reads TGTGCCAGCAGCGGGAACAGGGGTACCGGGGAGCTGTTTTTT. The V gene is TRBV9, the J gene TRBJ2-2; 7 nucleotides line up with TRBD1. V trimming: 3 bases; J trimming: 5 bases; junction bases outside the gene matches: 4. CDR1 and CDR2 (germline): SGDLS, YYNGEE. The CDR3 is made up of 14 amino acids.

The chain joins TRBV7-6 to TRBJ1-4; no clear D gene. Looked up from germline, CDR1 is SGHVS and CDR2 is FNYEAQ. V shed 2 bases and J shed 5 bases, with 9 bases lying between them. The CDR3 loop spans 14 amino acids. CDR3 region: CASSLYGQNEKLFF. CDR3 nucleotides: TGTGCCAGCAGCTTATACGGGCAAAATGAAAAACTGTTTTTT.

The chain links TRBV2 to TRBJ1-5; D uncertain. This CDR3 is built from 14 residues. Germline V gene data show CDR1 as SNHLY and CDR2 as FYNNEI. V shed 0 bases and J shed 5 bases, with 8 bases lying between them. The CDR3 region has the DNA TGTGCCAGCAGTGAAGCAAGGGAGGATCAGCCCCAGCATTTT. Translated, it gives CASSEAREDQPQHF.

With regard to this clone: This sample also contains other DNA sequences that code for the same CDR3. The chain has TRBV27 and TRBJ2-7; a weak D match, TRBD2 (5 bases). Deletions cut 2 bases from V and 6 bases from J, with 5 bases between. The germline V gene has CDR1 MNHEY and CDR2 SMNVEV (reference sequence). The CDR3 has 11 residues. CDR3 protein: CASSLGGEQYF. Here the CDR3 DNA reads TGTGCCAGCAGTTTAGGAGGCGAGCAGTACTTC.